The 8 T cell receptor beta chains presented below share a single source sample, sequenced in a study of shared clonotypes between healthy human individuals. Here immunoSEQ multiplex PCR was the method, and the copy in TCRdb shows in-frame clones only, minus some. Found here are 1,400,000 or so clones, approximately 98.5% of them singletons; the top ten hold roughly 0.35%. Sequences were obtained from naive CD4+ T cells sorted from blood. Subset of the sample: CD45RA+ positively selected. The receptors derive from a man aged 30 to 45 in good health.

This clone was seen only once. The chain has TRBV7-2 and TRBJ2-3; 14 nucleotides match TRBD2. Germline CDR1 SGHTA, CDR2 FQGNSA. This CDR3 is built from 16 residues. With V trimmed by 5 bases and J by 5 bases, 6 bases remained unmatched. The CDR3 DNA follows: TGTGCCAGCAGCCTGGGACTAGCGGGAGAACGAGATACGCAGTATTTT. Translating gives CASSLGLAGERDTQYF.

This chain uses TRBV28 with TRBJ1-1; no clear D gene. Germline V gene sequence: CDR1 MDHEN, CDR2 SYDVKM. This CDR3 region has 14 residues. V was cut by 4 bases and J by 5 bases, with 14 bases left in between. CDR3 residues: CASSSEGMRTEAFF. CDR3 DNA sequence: TGTGCCAGCAGTTCCGAAGGGATGAGAACTGAAGCTTTCTTT.

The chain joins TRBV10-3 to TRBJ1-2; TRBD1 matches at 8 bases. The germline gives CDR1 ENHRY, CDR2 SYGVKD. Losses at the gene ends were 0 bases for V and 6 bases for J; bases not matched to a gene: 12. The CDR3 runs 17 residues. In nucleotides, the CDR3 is TGTGCCATCAGTGAGTCTTCGGGACAGGCCGCTTGGGATGGCTACACCTTC. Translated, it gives CAISESSGQAAWDGYTF.

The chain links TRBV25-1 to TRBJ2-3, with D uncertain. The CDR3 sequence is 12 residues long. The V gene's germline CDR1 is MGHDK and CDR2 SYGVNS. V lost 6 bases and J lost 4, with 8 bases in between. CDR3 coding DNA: TGTGCCAGCAGGGGGATGTCAGATACGCAGTATTTT. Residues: CASRGMSDTQYF. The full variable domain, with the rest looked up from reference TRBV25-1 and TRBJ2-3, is EADIYQTPRYLVIGTGKKITLECSQTMGHDKMYWYQQDPGMELHLIHYSYGVNSTEKGDLSSESTVSRIRTEHFPLTLESARPSHTSQYLCASRGMSDTQYFGPGTRLTVL.

The DNA for the CDR3 is TGTGCCAGCAGCTTCACAGGGGAAGAGACCCAGTACTTC. Its translation: CASSFTGEETQYF. This chain links TRBV7-9 with TRBJ2-5; TRBD1 aligns across 7 bases. The CDR3 covers 13 residues. The junction had 1 base not matched to a gene; V was cut back by 3 bases and J by 3 bases. Germline CDR1 is SEHNR and CDR2 is FQNEAQ (reference sequence).

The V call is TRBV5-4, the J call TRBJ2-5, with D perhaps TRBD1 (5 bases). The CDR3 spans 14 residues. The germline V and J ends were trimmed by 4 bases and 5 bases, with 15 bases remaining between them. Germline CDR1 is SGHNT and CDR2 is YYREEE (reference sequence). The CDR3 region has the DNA TGTGCCAGCAGCCTGCAGGGTGCAGCCGAGACCCAGTACTTC. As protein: CASSLQGAAETQYF.

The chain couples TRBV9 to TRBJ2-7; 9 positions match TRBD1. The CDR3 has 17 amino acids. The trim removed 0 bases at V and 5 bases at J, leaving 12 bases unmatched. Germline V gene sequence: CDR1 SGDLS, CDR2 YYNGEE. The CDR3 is CASSVEGTGLRIHEQYF. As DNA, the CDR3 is TGTGCCAGCAGCGTAGAGGGGACAGGGCTTAGGATTCACGAGCAGTACTTC.

DNA for the CDR3: TGTGCCAGTAGTATTTTGGGGCCGGGGCAAGAGACCCAGTACTTC. Amino acid sequence: CASSILGPGQETQYF. The chain recombines TRBV19 with TRBJ2-5; possibly TRBD1 or TRBD2 for D (5 bases each). The CDR3 spans 15 residues. Trimming stripped 3 bases from V and 2 bases from J, with 13 bases between. The germline V gene encodes CDR1 LNHDA and CDR2 SQIVND (reference sequence).